The rows below give T cell receptor beta chains drawn from one sample of a study of shared clonotypes between healthy human individuals. Data came from immunoSEQ multiplex PCR; TCRdb stores just in-frame clones and leaves some out. The sample shows 1,500,000 or so clones, approximately 97% of them seen only once. The specimen sequenced was naive CD4+ T cells sorted from blood. The receptors here all came from a man aged 30 to 39 in good health. Both conserved end residues are part of each CDR3. Fields, in order: CDR3 protein, CDR3 DNA, clone size, J gene, V gene, D gene. A D gene is named only where the DNA matches it firmly. Only some rows state a clone size, as once, few, many or a class for expanded clones.

CDR3aa: CASSPNLLGGGQGNTIYF
CDR3nt: TGTGCCAGCAGCCCGAACCTATTGGGAGGAGGGCAAGGAAACACCATATATTTT
abundance: once
j_gene: TRBJ1-3
v_gene: TRBV7-9
d_gene: -

CDR3aa: CASNKVGTSLDEQYF
CDR3nt: TGCGCCAGCAATAAGGTGGGAACTAGTCTCGACGAGCAGTACTTC
abundance: -
j_gene: TRBJ2-7
v_gene: TRBV23-1
d_gene: -

CDR3aa: CASSTGGVDEQYF
CDR3nt: TGTGCCAGCAGCACAGGGGGCGTGGACGAGCAGTACTTC
abundance: once
j_gene: TRBJ2-7
v_gene: TRBV7-9
d_gene: TRBD1

CDR3aa: CASSLTSLPEQYF
CDR3nt: TGTGCCAGCAGCTTAACAAGCTTACCCGAGCAGTACTTC
abundance: -
j_gene: TRBJ2-7
v_gene: TRBV7-2
d_gene: -

CDR3aa: CASILRDRGYVNTEAFF
CDR3nt: TGTGCCAGCATCCTCCGGGACAGGGGGTATGTGAACACTGAAGCTTTCTTT
abundance: -
j_gene: TRBJ1-1
v_gene: TRBV27
d_gene: TRBD1

CDR3aa: CASSLAQGQQSGNTIYF
CDR3nt: TGTGCCAGCAGCTTGGCCCAGGGGCAGCAATCTGGAAACACCATATATTTT
abundance: -
j_gene: TRBJ1-3
v_gene: TRBV5-4
d_gene: -

CDR3aa: CASSPRTGRSEQYF
CDR3nt: TGTGCCAGCTCACCCCGAACAGGGCGGAGCGAGCAGTACTTC
abundance: once
j_gene: TRBJ2-7
v_gene: TRBV18
d_gene: -

CDR3aa: CAWSVRSVYEQFF
CDR3nt: TGTGCCTGGAGTGTACGATCAGTTTATGAGCAGTTCTTC
abundance: -
j_gene: TRBJ2-1
v_gene: TRBV30
d_gene: -

CDR3aa: CASSVRLKETQYF
CDR3nt: TGCGCCAGCAGCGTGAGGCTGAAAGAGACCCAGTACTTC
abundance: once
j_gene: TRBJ2-5
v_gene: TRBV5-1
d_gene: -

CDR3aa: CASSLRRDSEQFF
CDR3nt: TGCGCCAGCAGCTTGAGGCGGGACTCCGAGCAGTTCTTC
abundance: -
j_gene: TRBJ2-1
v_gene: TRBV5-1
d_gene: -

CDR3aa: CAWSVRWSPYEQYF
CDR3nt: TGTGCCTGGAGTGTAAGGTGGTCACCCTACGAGCAGTACTTC
abundance: -
j_gene: TRBJ2-7
v_gene: TRBV30
d_gene: -

CDR3aa: CASSLEAYQPQHF
CDR3nt: TGTGCCAGCAGTTTAGAAGCGTATCAGCCCCAGCATTTT
abundance: -
j_gene: TRBJ1-5
v_gene: TRBV28
d_gene: -

CDR3aa: CASSLGQDTDTQYF
CDR3nt: TGCGCCAGCAGCTTGGGGCAGGACACAGATACGCAGTATTTT
abundance: -
j_gene: TRBJ2-3
v_gene: TRBV5-1
d_gene: -

CDR3aa: CASRLEVWEETQYF
CDR3nt: TGTGCCAGCAGGCTGGAGGTGTGGGAAGAGACCCAGTACTTC
abundance: -
j_gene: TRBJ2-5
v_gene: TRBV6-1
d_gene: -

CDR3aa: CAISDGVRFEQYF
CDR3nt: TGTGCCATCAGTGACGGGGTTCGATTCGAGCAGTACTTC
abundance: -
j_gene: TRBJ2-7
v_gene: TRBV10-3
d_gene: -

CDR3aa: CASSFLAGGSYEQYF
CDR3nt: TGTGCCAGCAGCTTCCTAGCGGGAGGGTCCTACGAGCAGTACTTC
abundance: -
j_gene: TRBJ2-7
v_gene: TRBV5-5
d_gene: TRBD2

CDR3aa: CASSQQTSKQYF
CDR3nt: TGTGCCAGCTCACAACAGACTAGTAAGCAGTACTTC
abundance: -
j_gene: TRBJ2-5
v_gene: TRBV18
d_gene: -

CDR3aa: CASSEHGEKLFF
CDR3nt: TGTGCCAGCAGTGAACATGGGGAAAAACTGTTTTTT
abundance: -
j_gene: TRBJ1-4
v_gene: TRBV6-1
d_gene: -

CDR3aa: CASSLSATYGYTF
CDR3nt: TGTGCCAGCAGCTTATCGGCGACCTATGGCTACACCTTC
abundance: -
j_gene: TRBJ1-2
v_gene: TRBV7-2
d_gene: -

CDR3aa: CASSPSDEQFF
CDR3nt: TGTGCCAGCTCCCCTTCGGATGAGCAGTTCTTC
abundance: -
j_gene: TRBJ2-1
v_gene: TRBV18
d_gene: -

CDR3aa: CAISEVDRGRAFF
CDR3nt: TGTGCCATCAGTGAAGTTGACAGGGGAAGAGCTTTCTTT
abundance: -
j_gene: TRBJ1-1
v_gene: TRBV10-3
d_gene: TRBD1

CDR3aa: CASSVTSGRNGNIQYF
CDR3nt: TGTGCCAGCAGCGTGACCAGCGGGAGAAACGGAAACATTCAGTACTTC
abundance: -
j_gene: TRBJ2-4
v_gene: TRBV9
d_gene: TRBD2

CDR3aa: CAITPGGGKDTQYF
CDR3nt: TGTGCCATAACTCCAGGAGGGGGGAAGGATACGCAGTATTTT
abundance: -
j_gene: TRBJ2-3
v_gene: TRBV10-3
d_gene: -

CDR3aa: CASSGRQGRNTEAFF
CDR3nt: TGTGCCAGTAGTGGCCGACAGGGAAGGAACACTGAAGCTTTCTTT
abundance: -
j_gene: TRBJ1-1
v_gene: TRBV19
d_gene: TRBD1

CDR3aa: CASSLTSGGPNTQYF
CDR3nt: TGCGCCAGCAGCTTGACTAGCGGGGGCCCAAATACGCAGTATTTT
abundance: -
j_gene: TRBJ2-3
v_gene: TRBV5-1
d_gene: TRBD2

CDR3aa: CASSLGGKAYEQYF
CDR3nt: TGTGCCAGCAGCTTAGGCGGGAAAGCCTACGAGCAGTACTTC
abundance: -
j_gene: TRBJ2-7
v_gene: TRBV7-8
d_gene: -

CDR3aa: CAWGRLNTIYF
CDR3nt: TGTGCCTGGGGGCGGTTAAACACCATATATTTT
abundance: -
j_gene: TRBJ1-3
v_gene: TRBV30
d_gene: -

CDR3aa: CASSLQETQYF
CDR3nt: TGTGCCAGCAGCTTGCAAGAGACCCAGTACTTC
abundance: -
j_gene: TRBJ2-5
v_gene: TRBV14
d_gene: -

CDR3aa: CASRLGIGGGYTF
CDR3nt: TGTGCCAGCAGGTTGGGAATAGGCGGTGGCTACACCTTC
abundance: -
j_gene: TRBJ1-2
v_gene: TRBV6-1
d_gene: -

CDR3aa: CASSLAMGGSRYEQYF
CDR3nt: TGTGCCAGCAGCTTGGCCATGGGCGGGAGTCGTTACGAGCAGTACTTC
abundance: -
j_gene: TRBJ2-7
v_gene: TRBV5-4
d_gene: TRBD2

CDR3aa: CASSQGRGTVGTDTQYF
CDR3nt: TGCGCCAGCAGCCAAGGGAGGGGGACAGTGGGCACAGATACGCAGTATTTT
abundance: -
j_gene: TRBJ2-3
v_gene: TRBV4-1
d_gene: -

CDR3aa: CASSYTGEQYF
CDR3nt: TGTGCCAGCAGTTATACGGGGGAGCAGTACTTC
abundance: -
j_gene: TRBJ2-7
v_gene: TRBV6-6
d_gene: -

CDR3aa: CASSIVAANTGELFF
CDR3nt: TGTGCCAGTAGTATTGTGGCAGCGAACACCGGGGAGCTGTTTTTT
abundance: -
j_gene: TRBJ2-2
v_gene: TRBV19
d_gene: -